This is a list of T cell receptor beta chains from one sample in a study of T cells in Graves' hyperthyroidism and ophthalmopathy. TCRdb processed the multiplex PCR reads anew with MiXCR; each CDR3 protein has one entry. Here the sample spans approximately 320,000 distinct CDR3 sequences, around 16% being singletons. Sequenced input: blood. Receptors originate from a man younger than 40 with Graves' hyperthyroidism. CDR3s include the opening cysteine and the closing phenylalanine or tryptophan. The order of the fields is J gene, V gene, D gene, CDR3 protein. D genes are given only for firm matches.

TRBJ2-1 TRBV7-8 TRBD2 CASSLGYRLASEQFF
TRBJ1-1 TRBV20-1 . CSAEWGSEAFF
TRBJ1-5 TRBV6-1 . CASKDVGCSNQPQHF
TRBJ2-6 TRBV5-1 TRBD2 CASSSGGSLSGANVLTF
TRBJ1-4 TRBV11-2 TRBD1 CASSSDRVANEKLFF
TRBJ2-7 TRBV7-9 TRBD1 CASSSTGKRTYEQYF
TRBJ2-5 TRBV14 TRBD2 CASSTQTSGYQETQYF
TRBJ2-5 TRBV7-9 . CASSPPMGRLWSWETQYF
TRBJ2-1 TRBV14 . CASSQGLAWQFF
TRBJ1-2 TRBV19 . CASRPGGNYGYTF
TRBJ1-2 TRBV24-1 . CATPTRRRSYTF
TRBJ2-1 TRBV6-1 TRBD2 CASSHLSASGRNEQFF
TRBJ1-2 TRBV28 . CASSLPPFGYTF
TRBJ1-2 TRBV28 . CASSSAGGGGDGYVSYGYTF
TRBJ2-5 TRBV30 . CAWSKLGTPAFETQYF
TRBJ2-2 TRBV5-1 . CASSLAGQNTGELFF
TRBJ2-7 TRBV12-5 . CASAPRTQTYEQYF
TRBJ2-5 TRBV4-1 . CASSQSVSEETQYF
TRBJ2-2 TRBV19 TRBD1 CASMGQGVATGELFF
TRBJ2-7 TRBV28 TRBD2 CASSPISGGSYEQYF
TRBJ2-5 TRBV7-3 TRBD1 CASSSPGQGKQETQYF
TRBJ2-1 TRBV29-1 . CSARQVDEQFF
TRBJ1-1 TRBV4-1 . CASSQDPTEAFF
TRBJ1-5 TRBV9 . CASSVDDSYNQPQHF
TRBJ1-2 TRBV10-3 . CAIRSVGVNYGYTF
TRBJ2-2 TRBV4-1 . CASSQPTANTGELFF
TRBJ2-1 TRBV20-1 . CSASYSTNEQFF
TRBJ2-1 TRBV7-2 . CASRNVRGRDYNEQFF
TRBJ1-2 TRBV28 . CASSLNGLRRVGYTF
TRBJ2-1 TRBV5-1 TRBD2 CASSWGGTSDEQFF
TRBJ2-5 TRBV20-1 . CSARDGSPQETQYF
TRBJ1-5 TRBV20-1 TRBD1 CSARDEGTAANQPQHF
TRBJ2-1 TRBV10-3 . CAIRTRTSEQFF
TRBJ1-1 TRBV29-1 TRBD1 CSVGRTGANTEAFF
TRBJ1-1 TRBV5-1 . CASSPGDGLMNTEAFF
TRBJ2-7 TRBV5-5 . CASGESTGFYEQYF
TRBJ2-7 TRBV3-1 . CASSQEDYYEQYF
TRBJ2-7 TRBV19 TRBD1 CASSPQTGGNEQYF
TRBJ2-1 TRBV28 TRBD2 CASSGNSGRGNEQFF
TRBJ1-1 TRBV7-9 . CASSSGGRHGATEAFF